This TCR beta chain is from a study of neurological immune-mediated disorders. At least ten counts were recorded for this clonotype. Trimming left V 3 bases short and J 1 base short, with 22 bases between. The CDR3 loop spans 19 amino acids. TCRdb passed the 5' RACE reads through MiXCR, listing each CDR3 protein once. The sample includes approximately 38,000 distinct CDR3 sequences, 11% seen only once; the top ten take about 3.9%. The chain joins TRBV12-3 or TRBV12-4 to TRBJ1-5; possibly TRBD1 for D (5 bases). The TCR sequence derives from a woman in her twenties or thirties with HTLV-1-associated myelopathy (HAM/TSP). The sequenced sample was CD4+ T cells from blood. Here the CDR3 reads CASSLGGVGGSLSNQPQHF. In DNA form, the CDR3 reads TGTGCCAGCAGTTTGGGGGGGGTTGGGGGTAGTCTGAGCAATCAGCCCCAGCATTTT.